This T cell receptor (beta chain) was retrieved from a study of blood T cell repertoires in COVID-19. Study background: Acute and convalescent COVID-19 specimens originated in the United States, Italy and Spain. The cDNA or gDNA used as material had been derived from T cells, B-cell-depleted T cells, or PBMCs.

Authors' methods: It was from reference gene primer amplification that nucleated cell counts were estimated. Generated by immunoSEQ multiplex PCR, the TCRdb table keeps only in-frame clones and is missing some. That table supplies the V and J calls and clone size; D and trimming were determined from the DNA. The sample holds 450,000 to 500,000 clones, around 85% seen once. The CDR3 consists of 14 residues. Trimming took 6 bases from V and 0 from J, leaving 11 bases between them. Per germline, CDR1 SNHLY and CDR2 FYNNEI. Sequencing was performed on peripheral blood. The genes are TRBV2 and TRBJ1-1; D uncertain. The source is a human donor in a cohort sampled during active COVID-19. CDR3 in amino acids: CASRAEALNTEAFF. CDR3 sequence (DNA): TGTGCCAGCAGGGCCGAAGCGCTGAACACTGAAGCTTTCTTT.